A single sample is the source of the 21 T cell receptor beta chains below, sequenced in a study of T-cell reconstitution after alpha-beta-depleted transplantation in children. Unique molecular identifiers were used to barcode this TCRbeta library. TCRdb analysed the PCR reads with MiXCR anew, one entry per CDR3 protein. The sample lists 97,000 or so distinct CDR3 sequences, about 6% occurring once. Sequenced material: PBMCs, mostly from graft donor cells, taken 60 days after TCRalphabeta/CD19-depleted stem cell transplant. Source of these receptors: a female patient aged 2-10 years who had a stem cell transplant for Fanconi anemia, so the T cells may come from the graft donor.

On this clonotype itself: Compared with germline, one end of the junction differs, possibly owing to a read error. The chain recombines TRBV6-4 with TRBJ2-1; 10 bases line up with TRBD2. The CDR3 is made up of 18 amino acids. Germline V gene data show CDR1 as MRHNA and CDR2 as SNTAGT. The CDR3 here is CTSSAGLAMGNSYNEQFF. The CDR3 DNA is TGTACCAGCAGTGCGGGACTAGCGATGGGAAACTCCTACAATGAGCAGTTCTTC.

This clonotype was picked up many times. The chain combines TRBV6-2 or TRBV6-3 with TRBJ2-1; 9 nucleotides align to TRBD2. The CDR3 is 12 residues long. Trimming at V came to 4 bases and at J to 13 bases, leaving 5 bases not matched to a gene. Germline V gene sequence: CDR1 MNHEY, CDR2 SVGEGT. The CDR3 spells CASSFLAGFQFF. Here the CDR3 DNA reads TGTGCCAGCAGTTTCCTAGCGGGGTTCCAGTTCTTC.

This clonotype was counted ten times or more. This chain uses TRBV5-1 with TRBJ2-5; 8 bases line up with TRBD2. Germline V gene lookup returns CDR1 SGHRS and CDR2 YFSETQ. V was pared by 3 bases and J by 5 bases, with 15 bases of the junction left unmatched. The CDR3 is made up of 17 amino acids. The CDR3 coding sequence is TGCGCCAGCAGCTCCGGTGGAACGGGAGGGCCCGAGGAGACCCAGTACTTC. It codes for CASSSGGTGGPEETQYF. The complete variable domain, with remaining parts taken from reference TRBV5-1 and TRBJ2-5, reads KAGVTQTPRYLIKTRGQQVTLSCSPISGHRSVSWYQQTPGQGLQFLFEYFSETQRNKGNFPGRFSGRQFSNSRSEMNVSTLELGDSALYLCASSSGGTGGPEETQYFGPGTRLLVL.

This clonotype has a handful of counts. The chain recombines TRBV6-1 with TRBJ2-2; 9 nucleotides match TRBD1. The CDR3 loop spans 15 amino acids. The germline V gene has CDR1 MNHNS and CDR2 SASEGT. After removal of 8 bases from V and 6 bases from J, the junction contained 10 bases not matched to a gene. The CDR3, as DNA: TGTGCCAGCCGCAGGGGGGACAGGGCGGCCGGGGAGCTGTTTTTT. This encodes CASRRGDRAAGELFF.

The V gene is TRBV5-1, the J gene TRBJ1-4, with D possibly being TRBD1 (6 bases). V was clipped by 1 base and J by 5 bases, with 12 bases between them. Germline-derived CDR1 and CDR2 are SGHRS and YFSETQ. The CDR3 sequence is 15 residues long. The CDR3 bases are TGCGCCAGCAGCTTGTTGGGGGCAGAGAATGAAAAACTGTTTTTT. Translated, it gives CASSLLGAENEKLFF. Full variable domain (outside the CDR3, taken from reference TRBV5-1 and TRBJ1-4): KAGVTQTPRYLIKTRGQQVTLSCSPISGHRSVSWYQQTPGQGLQFLFEYFSETQRNKGNFPGRFSGRQFSNSRSEMNVSTLELGDSALYLCASSLLGAENEKLFFGSGTQLSVL.

This clonotype has a count of ten or more. The chain links TRBV29-1 to TRBJ2-3, with 7 bases that match TRBD1. This CDR3 is built from 12 residues. Germline lookup yields CDR1 SQVTM and CDR2 ANQGSEA. V gave up 6 bases and J gave up 9 bases; unmatched junction bases: 9. The CDR3 sequence is CSVGDSFGTQYF. The CDR3 DNA is TGCAGCGTGGGGGACAGTTTCGGGACGCAGTATTTT.

Many counts were recorded for this clonotype. V gene TRBV5-1 combines with J gene TRBJ2-3, with TRBD2 matching 16 bases. The CDR3 has 19 residues. The ends lost 4 bases at V and 1 base at J; junction bases unmatched: 9. Germline values: CDR1 SGHRS, CDR2 YFSETQ. The CDR3 reads CASSPGLAGGLSGTDTQYF. The CDR3 DNA is TGCGCCAGCAGCCCGGGACTAGCGGGAGGGCTGTCTGGCACAGATACGCAGTATTTT.

The chain employs TRBV28 and TRBJ2-6; a possible D gene is TRBD1 (5 bases). This CDR3 comprises 17 residues. Germline loops: CDR1 MDHEN, CDR2 SYDVKM. Trimming took 4 bases from V and 0 from J, leaving 13 bases between them. This chain's CDR3 is CASSSRTTNSGANVLTF. In DNA, the CDR3 is TGTGCCAGCAGTTCCAGGACAACCAACTCTGGGGCCAACGTCCTGACTTTC.

This clonotype is labeled as medium-sized. The chain combines TRBV28 with TRBJ2-1; the D call may be TRBD1 or TRBD2 (5 bases each). The CDR3 is 15 amino acids. CDR1 and CDR2 from the germline V gene are MDHEN and SYDVKM. V lost 2 bases to trimming and J lost 4 bases, with 12 bases between them. CDR3 DNA: TGTGCCAGCAGTTTAGGGGGACCTTTATACAATGAGCAGTTCTTC. Protein: CASSLGGPLYNEQFF.

Many counts were recorded for this clonotype. The genes are TRBV5-1 and TRBJ2-1; TRBD2 agrees at 13 bases. CDR1 and CDR2 from the germline V gene are SGHRS and YFSETQ. The CDR3 length is 18 residues. Trimming took 4 bases from V and 2 from J; bases not matched to a gene: 9. The CDR3 sequence: CASSATLAGGPTYNEQFF. The CDR3 DNA is TGCGCCAGCAGCGCTACACTAGCGGGAGGGCCCACCTACAATGAGCAGTTCTTC.

This clonotype was seen repeatedly, ten times or more. The chain combines TRBV28 with TRBJ2-7, with unresolved D. V was trimmed by 3 bases and J by 10 bases, leaving 19 bases between them. The germline V gene has CDR1 MDHEN and CDR2 SYDVKM. The CDR3 is 14 residues long. The CDR3, as DNA: TGTGCCAGCAGTTTTGGATCTAATGCTGGGCGACAGTACTTC. It codes for CASSFGSNAGRQYF.

Regarding this clonotype: A much larger clonotype is one base distant, so this may be a read error. The chain joins TRBV5-1 to TRBJ2-4; TRBD1 matches 7 bases. V lost 2 bases and J lost 2; bases outside the gene matches: 1. The germline V gene encodes CDR1 SGHRS and CDR2 YFSETQ. The CDR3 runs 14 residues. In DNA, the CDR3 is TGCGCCAGCAGCTTACAGGGGACCAAAAACATTCAGTACTTC. Translation gives CASSLQGTKNIQYF.

V is TRBV28 and J is TRBJ2-7; D is unclear. Trimming pared 1 base from V and 4 bases from J, leaving 14 bases between. The CDR3 has 15 residues. CDR1 and CDR2 from the germline V gene are MDHEN and SYDVKM. CDR3 DNA: TGTGCCAGCAGTTTATTCAGAGGTATAGGGTACGAGCAGTACTTC. The encoded protein is CASSLFRGIGYEQYF.

Many counts were recorded for this clonotype. This chain connects TRBV20-1 to TRBJ2-7; D possibly uses TRBD1 or TRBD2 (6 bases each). Trimming pared 6 bases from V and 2 bases from J, leaving 17 bases between. Looked up from germline, CDR1 is DFQATT and CDR2 is SNEGSKA (reference sequence). The CDR3 has 14 residues. Written as DNA, the CDR3 is TGCAGTGCCGCAAGGGGGGACCTAACCTACGAGCAGTACTTC. Its translation: CSAARGDLTYEQYF.

The rearrangement joins TRBV20-1 to TRBJ2-5; possible D gene TRBD1, 5 bases. The CDR3 runs 13 residues. Deletions cut 4 bases from V and 4 bases from J, with 13 bases between. The germline V gene has CDR1 DFQATT and CDR2 SNEGSKA (reference sequence). The CDR3 protein is CSATGQGTETQYF. CDR3 DNA: TGCAGTGCTACAGGGCAGGGTACAGAGACCCAGTACTTC.

This clonotype has a count of ten or more. The chain is built from TRBV5-1 and TRBJ2-3; D not resolved. Germline-derived CDR1 and CDR2 are SGHRS and YFSETQ. The CDR3 spans 15 residues. Trimming took 5 bases from V and 0 from J, leaving 13 bases between them. The CDR3 DNA sequence: TGCGCCAGCAGAATTGACGGAACTAGCACAGATACGCAGTATTTT. Its translation: CASRIDGTSTDTQYF.

This clonotype was observed many times. The chain has TRBV24-1 and TRBJ2-1; 12 nucleotides match TRBD2. V was pared by 3 bases and J by 7 bases, with 9 bases of the junction left unmatched. This CDR3 is 17 amino acids long. Germline V lookup: CDR1 KGHDR, CDR2 SFDVKD. CDR3 sequence (DNA): TGTGCCACCAGTGATCCTAGACCTAGCGGGGGGGTAAATGAGCAGTTCTTC. It specifies CATSDPRPSGGVNEQFF.

This clonotype has a count of ten or more. The chain is built from TRBV5-1 and TRBJ2-1, with D possibly matching TRBD1 (5 bases). CDR1 and CDR2 (germline): SGHRS, YFSETQ. There are 12 residues in the CDR3. Trimming removed 0 bases at V and 8 bases at J, with 6 bases between. CDR3 sequence reads: CASSLVGDEQFF. CDR3 in DNA: TGCGCCAGCAGCTTGGTAGGGGATGAGCAGTTCTTC. Full variable domain (missing parts from reference TRBV5-1 and TRBJ2-1): KAGVTQTPRYLIKTRGQQVTLSCSPISGHRSVSWYQQTPGQGLQFLFEYFSETQRNKGNFPGRFSGRQFSNSRSEMNVSTLELGDSALYLCASSLVGDEQFFGPGTRLTVL.

This clonotype showed up just a few times. The rearrangement joins TRBV15 to TRBJ2-3; tentatively, D is TRBD1 (5 bases). CDR1 and CDR2 (germline): LNHNV, YYDKDF (reference sequence). Trimming took 0 bases from V and 2 from J, leaving 12 bases between them. The CDR3 extends over 16 amino acids. The CDR3 DNA sequence: TGTGCCACCAGCAGAGATAGGGGCAGGGTCACAGATACGCAGTATTTT. Protein sequence: CATSRDRGRVTDTQYF. Together with reference TRBV15 and TRBJ2-3, the CDR3 gives the full variable domain: DAMVIQNPRYQVTQFGKPVTLSCSQTLNHNVMYWYQQKSSQAPKLLFHYYDKDFNNEADTPDNFQSRRPNTSFCFLDIRSPGLGDTAMYLCATSRDRGRVTDTQYFGPGTRLTVL.

J is TRBJ2-3 and V is TRBV4-2; 13 nucleotides agree with TRBD2. V shed 5 bases, J shed 1 base, and the junction held 9 bases outside the gene matches. The CDR3 consists of 18 residues. Germline values: CDR1 LGHNA, CDR2 YNFKEQ. CDR3 region: CASSMITSGRAGTDTQYF. The DNA of the CDR3 is TGTGCCAGCAGCATGATTACTAGCGGGAGGGCCGGCACAGATACGCAGTATTTT.

This clonotype was seen more than once but under ten times. The rearrangement links TRBV7-2 to TRBJ2-1; TRBD2 agrees at 7 bases. This CDR3 has 14 amino acids. Germline values: CDR1 SGHTA, CDR2 FQGNSA. V was clipped by 4 bases and J by 3 bases; unmatched bases: 3. The CDR3 sequence is CASSYGLGYNEQFF. CDR3 DNA: TGTGCCAGCAGCTACGGACTAGGCTACAATGAGCAGTTCTTC.